This TCR beta chain derives from a study of blood T cell repertoires in COVID-19 (TCRdb year 2020). Background on the whole study: Samples from collaborators originated in the United States, Italy and Spain and spanned both the acute and convalescent phases of COVID-19. A freely available public database, intended as a resource for researchers studying the immune response to SARS-CoV-2, is where the repertoires were released. The material from the prospective study consisted of cDNA or gDNA derived from T cells, B-cell-depleted T cells, or PBMCs. Where available, HLA class I and class II types were obtained from metadata supplied by the sample provider rather than from assay-based typing. The dataset comprised deeply sampled blood TCRbeta repertoires from subjects exposed to, actively infected with, or recovered from COVID-19. Sample metadata almost always included a de-identified subject ID, COVID-19 status, age in years and sex. Samples were obtained from the ongoing ImmuneRACE study (first 160 participants) and from 1,000 to 1,500 subjects provided by 6 global collaborators.

Whole blood was collected in K2EDTA tubes by collaborating institutions according to the institutions' own protocols. For TCRbeta analysis, collaborators shipped samples as frozen whole blood, isolated PBMCs, or DNA extracted from either of those sample types. With regard to this clone: It lacks a known antigen. Qualities for individual bases were not recorded, and no much larger clone is one base off.

The immunoSEQ Assay, a bias-controlled multiplex PCR, was used to amplify TCRbeta CDR3 regions from genomic DNA. The study's processing was this. Nucleated cell counts per sample were estimated from amplification of reference gene primers within the assay. Sequence reads were collapsed and filtered to measure the absolute abundance of every unique TCRbeta CDR3 rearrangement. For each sample, productive Simpson clonality was calculated as the square root of Simpson's diversity index over productive rearrangements. TCRdb retrieved this table from immuneACCESS and kept in-frame rearrangements only. Not all clones are present; in checked studies, unresolved V genes account for under half, and no reason is known for the remainder. V and J calls and clone size are given by that table; D and trimming were obtained from the DNA. The sample table contains roughly 66,000 clones; only one count was recorded for around 82% of them. The ten largest clones add up to under 8% of the sample.

General findings and caveats noted by the study authors: Clinical and demographic metadata were provided uncurated, with the amount varying by source and participant.

Sequenced sample: peripheral blood. The receptor's source is a man in his sixties with acute or convalescent COVID-19.

CDR3 sequence: CASSSRTAPSTDTQYF. The nucleotides are TGTGCCAGCAGCTCTCGGACAGCGCCTTCCACAGATACGCAGTATTTT. The chain is made from TRBV21-1 and TRBJ2-3; the table assigns TRBD1, which was not confirmed against the DNA. TRBV21-1 is a recognized pseudogene. The CDR3 holds 16 amino acids from the cysteine to the phenylalanine. Only the CDR3 region is kept as DNA, spanning 48 bases read in frame from base 1.